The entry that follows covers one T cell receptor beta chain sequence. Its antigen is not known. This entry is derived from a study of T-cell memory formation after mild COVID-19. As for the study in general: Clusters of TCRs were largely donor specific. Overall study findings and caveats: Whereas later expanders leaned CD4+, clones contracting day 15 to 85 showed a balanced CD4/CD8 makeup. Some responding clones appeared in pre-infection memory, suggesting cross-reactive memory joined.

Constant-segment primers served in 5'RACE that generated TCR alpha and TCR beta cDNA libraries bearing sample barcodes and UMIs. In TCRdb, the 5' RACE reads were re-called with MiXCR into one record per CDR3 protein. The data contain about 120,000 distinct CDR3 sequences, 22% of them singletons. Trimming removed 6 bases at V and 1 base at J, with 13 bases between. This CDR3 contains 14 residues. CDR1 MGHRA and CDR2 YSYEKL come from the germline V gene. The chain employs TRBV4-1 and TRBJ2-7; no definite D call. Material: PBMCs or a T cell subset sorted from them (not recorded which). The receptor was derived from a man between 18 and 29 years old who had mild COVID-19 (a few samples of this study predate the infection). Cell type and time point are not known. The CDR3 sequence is CASSPMVGSYEQYF. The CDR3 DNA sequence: TGCGCCAGCAGTCCAATGGTAGGGTCCTACGAGCAGTACTTC.